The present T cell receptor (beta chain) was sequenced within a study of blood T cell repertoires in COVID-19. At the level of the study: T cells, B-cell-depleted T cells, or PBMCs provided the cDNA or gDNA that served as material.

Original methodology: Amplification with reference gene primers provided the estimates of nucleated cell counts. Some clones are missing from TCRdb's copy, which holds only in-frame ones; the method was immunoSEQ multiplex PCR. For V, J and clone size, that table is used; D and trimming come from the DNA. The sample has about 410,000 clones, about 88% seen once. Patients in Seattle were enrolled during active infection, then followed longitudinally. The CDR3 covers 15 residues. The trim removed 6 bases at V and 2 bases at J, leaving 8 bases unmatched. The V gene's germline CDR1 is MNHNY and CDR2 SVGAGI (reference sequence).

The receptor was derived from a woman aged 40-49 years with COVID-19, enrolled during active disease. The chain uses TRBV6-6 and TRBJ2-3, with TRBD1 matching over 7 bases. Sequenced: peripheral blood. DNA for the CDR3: TGTGCCAGCAGCCTCGGACAGGCGGACACAGATACGCAGTATTTT. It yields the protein CASSLGQADTDTQYF.